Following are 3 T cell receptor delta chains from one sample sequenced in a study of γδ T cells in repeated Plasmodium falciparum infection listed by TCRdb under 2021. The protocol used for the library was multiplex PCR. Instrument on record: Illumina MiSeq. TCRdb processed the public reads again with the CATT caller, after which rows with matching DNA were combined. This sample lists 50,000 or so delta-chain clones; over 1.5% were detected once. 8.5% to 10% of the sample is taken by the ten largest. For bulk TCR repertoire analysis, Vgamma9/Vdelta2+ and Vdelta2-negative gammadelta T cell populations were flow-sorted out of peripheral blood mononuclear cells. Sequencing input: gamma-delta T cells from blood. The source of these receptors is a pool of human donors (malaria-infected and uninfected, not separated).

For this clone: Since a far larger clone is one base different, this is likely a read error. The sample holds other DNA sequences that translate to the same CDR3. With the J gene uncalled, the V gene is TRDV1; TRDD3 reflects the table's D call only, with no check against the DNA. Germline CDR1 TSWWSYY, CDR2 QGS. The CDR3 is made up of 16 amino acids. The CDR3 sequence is CALGLTGGSTPDKLIF. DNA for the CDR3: TGTGCTCTTGGCCTTACCGGGGGATCTACACCCGATAAGCTCATCTTT.

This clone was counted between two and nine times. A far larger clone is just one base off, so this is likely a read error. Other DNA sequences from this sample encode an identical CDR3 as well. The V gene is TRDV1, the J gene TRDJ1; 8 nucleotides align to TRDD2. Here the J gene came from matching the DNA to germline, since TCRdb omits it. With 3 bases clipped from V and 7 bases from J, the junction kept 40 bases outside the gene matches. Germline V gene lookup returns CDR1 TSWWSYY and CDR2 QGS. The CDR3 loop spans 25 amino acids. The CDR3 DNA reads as TGTGCTCTTGGGGACATAGCTACTTCCTACGGTGGTGTTGGGATAGACCCCTTTGGTGGACCTAAACTCATCTTT. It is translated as CALGDIATSYGGVGIDPFGGPKLIF.

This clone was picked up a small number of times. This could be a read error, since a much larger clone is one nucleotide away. Here the CDR3 reads CALGEGSKAAYWGIRFWDTRQMFF. The CDR3 coding sequence is TGTGCTCTCGGGGAAGGGTCAAAGGCCGCATACTGGGGGATACGCTTCTGGGACACCCGACAGATGTTTTTC. The chain recombines TRDV1 with TRDJ3, with 13 bases lining up with TRDD3. TCRdb leaves out the J gene; it was filled in here by matching the DNA to germline. The germline gives CDR1 TSWWSYY, CDR2 QGS. The CDR3 has 24 amino acids.